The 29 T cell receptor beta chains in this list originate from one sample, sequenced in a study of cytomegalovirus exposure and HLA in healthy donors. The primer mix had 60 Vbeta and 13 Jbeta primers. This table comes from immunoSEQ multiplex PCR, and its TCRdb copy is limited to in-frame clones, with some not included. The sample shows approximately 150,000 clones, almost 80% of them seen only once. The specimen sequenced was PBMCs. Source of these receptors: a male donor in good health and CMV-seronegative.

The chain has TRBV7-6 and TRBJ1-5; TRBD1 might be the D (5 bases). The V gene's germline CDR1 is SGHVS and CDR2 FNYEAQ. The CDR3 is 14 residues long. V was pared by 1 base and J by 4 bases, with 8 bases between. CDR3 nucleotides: TGTGCCAGCAGCTTAGGCGGGGGAAATCAGCCCCAGCATTTT. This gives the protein CASSLGGGNQPQHF.

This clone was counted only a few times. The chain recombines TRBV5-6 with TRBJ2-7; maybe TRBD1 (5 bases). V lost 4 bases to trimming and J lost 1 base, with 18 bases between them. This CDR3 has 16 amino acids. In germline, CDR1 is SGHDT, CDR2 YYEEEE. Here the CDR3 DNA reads TGTGCCAGCAGCCCCGATATGACAGTGGGATCCTACGAGCAGTACTTC. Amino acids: CASSPDMTVGSYEQYF.

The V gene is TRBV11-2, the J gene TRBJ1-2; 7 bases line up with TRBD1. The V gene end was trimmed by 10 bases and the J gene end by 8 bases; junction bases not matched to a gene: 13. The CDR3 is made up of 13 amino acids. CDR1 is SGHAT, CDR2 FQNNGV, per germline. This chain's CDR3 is CATRNTGADGYTF. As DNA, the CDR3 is TGTGCCACCAGAAACACAGGGGCTGACGGCTACACCTTC.

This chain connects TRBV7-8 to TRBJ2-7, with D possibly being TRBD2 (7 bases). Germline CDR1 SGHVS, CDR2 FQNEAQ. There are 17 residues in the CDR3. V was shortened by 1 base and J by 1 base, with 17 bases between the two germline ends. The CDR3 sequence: CASSLEGGSRPSYEQYF. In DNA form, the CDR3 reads TGTGCCAGCAGCTTAGAGGGGGGGTCCCGACCATCCTACGAGCAGTACTTC. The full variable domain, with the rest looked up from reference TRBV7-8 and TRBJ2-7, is GAGVSQSPRYKVAKRGQDVALRCDPISGHVSLFWYQQALGQGPEFLTYFQNEAQLDKSGLPSDRFFAERPEGSVSTLKIQRTQQEDSAVYLCASSLEGGSRPSYEQYFGPGTRLTVT.

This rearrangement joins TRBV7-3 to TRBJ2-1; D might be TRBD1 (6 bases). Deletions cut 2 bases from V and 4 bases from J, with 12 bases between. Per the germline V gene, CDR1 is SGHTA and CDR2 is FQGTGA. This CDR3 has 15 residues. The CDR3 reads CASSLRGQKYNEQFF. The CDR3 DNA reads TGTGCCAGCAGCTTACGTGGACAGAAATACAATGAGCAGTTCTTC.

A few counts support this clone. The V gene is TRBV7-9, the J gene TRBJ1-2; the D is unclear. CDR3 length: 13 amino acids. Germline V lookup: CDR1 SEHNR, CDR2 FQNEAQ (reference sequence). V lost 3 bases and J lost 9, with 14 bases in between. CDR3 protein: CASSLELTISYTF. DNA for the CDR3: TGTGCCAGCAGCTTGGAGCTAACTATTAGCTACACCTTC.

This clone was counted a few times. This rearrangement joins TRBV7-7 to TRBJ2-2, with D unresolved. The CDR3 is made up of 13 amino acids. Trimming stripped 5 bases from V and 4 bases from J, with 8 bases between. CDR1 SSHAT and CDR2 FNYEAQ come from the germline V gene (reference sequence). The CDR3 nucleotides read TGTGCCAGCAGCCTCCGAGGCACCGGGGAGCTGTTTTTT. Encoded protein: CASSLRGTGELFF.

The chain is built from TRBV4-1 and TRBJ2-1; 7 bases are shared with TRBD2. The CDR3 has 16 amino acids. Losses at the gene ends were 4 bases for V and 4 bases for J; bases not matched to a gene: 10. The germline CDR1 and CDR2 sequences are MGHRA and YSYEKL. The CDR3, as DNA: TGCGCCAGCAGCCGGGGAGTGGGGACTACTTACAATGAGCAGTTCTTC. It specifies CASSRGVGTTYNEQFF.

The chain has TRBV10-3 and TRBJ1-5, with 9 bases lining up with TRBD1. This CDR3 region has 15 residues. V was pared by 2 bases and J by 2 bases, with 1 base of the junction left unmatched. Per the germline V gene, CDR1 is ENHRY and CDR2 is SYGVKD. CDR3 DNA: TGTGCCATCAGTGAGACAGGGGGCGGCAATCAGCCCCAGCATTTT. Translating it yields CAISETGGGNQPQHF.

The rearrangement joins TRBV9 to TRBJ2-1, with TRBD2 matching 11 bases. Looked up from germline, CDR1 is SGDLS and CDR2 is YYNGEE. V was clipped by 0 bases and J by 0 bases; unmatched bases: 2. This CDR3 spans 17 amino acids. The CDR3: CASSVGLAGGSYNEQFF. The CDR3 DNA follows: TGTGCCAGCAGCGTAGGGCTAGCGGGAGGCTCCTACAATGAGCAGTTCTTC.

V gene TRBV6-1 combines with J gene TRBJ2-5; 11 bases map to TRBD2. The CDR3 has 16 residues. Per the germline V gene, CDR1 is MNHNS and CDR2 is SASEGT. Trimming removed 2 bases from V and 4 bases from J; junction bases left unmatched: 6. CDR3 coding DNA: TGTGCCAGCAGTGAAATGGTAGCGGGGGGGATAGAGACCCAGTACTTC. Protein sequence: CASSEMVAGGIETQYF.

The CDR3 is CASSLGGQGYYGYTF. CDR3 bases: TGTGCCAGCAGCTTAGGGGGACAGGGCTACTATGGCTACACCTTC. The V and J genes are TRBV11-2 and TRBJ1-2; 9 nucleotides agree with TRBD1. Germline assignment: CDR1 SGHAT and CDR2 FQNNGV. With V trimmed by 1 base and J by 3 bases, 3 bases remained unmatched. The CDR3 totals 15 residues.

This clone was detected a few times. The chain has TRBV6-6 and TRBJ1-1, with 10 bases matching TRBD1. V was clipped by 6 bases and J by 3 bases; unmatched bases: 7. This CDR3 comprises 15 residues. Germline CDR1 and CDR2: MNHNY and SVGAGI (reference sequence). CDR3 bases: TGTGCCAGCAGACTCGCAGGGACAGGGGACACTGAAGCTTTCTTT. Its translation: CASRLAGTGDTEAFF.

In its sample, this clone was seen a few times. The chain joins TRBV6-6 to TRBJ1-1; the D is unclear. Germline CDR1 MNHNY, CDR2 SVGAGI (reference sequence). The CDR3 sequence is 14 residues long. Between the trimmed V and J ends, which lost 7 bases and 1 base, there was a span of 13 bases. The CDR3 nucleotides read TGTGCCAGCACCACTACGAATAAGAACACTGAAGCTTTCTTT. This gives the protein CASTTTNKNTEAFF.

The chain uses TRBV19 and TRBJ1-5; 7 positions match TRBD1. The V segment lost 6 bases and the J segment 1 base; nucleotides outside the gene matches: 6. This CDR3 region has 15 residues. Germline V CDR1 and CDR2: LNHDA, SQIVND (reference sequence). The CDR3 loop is CASRVTGTSNQPQHF. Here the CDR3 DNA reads TGTGCCAGTAGGGTGACAGGGACGAGCAATCAGCCCCAGCATTTT.

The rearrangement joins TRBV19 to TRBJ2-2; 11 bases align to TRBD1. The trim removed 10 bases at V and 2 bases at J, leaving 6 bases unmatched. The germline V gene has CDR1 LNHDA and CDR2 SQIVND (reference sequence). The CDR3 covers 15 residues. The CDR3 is CATRTGGTNTGELFF. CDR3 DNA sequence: TGTGCCACCAGGACAGGGGGCACTAACACCGGGGAGCTGTTTTTT.

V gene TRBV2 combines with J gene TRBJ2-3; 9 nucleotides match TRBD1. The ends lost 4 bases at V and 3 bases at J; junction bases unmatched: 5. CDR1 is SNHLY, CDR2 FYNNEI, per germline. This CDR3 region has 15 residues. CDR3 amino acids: CASSADRGRTDTQYF. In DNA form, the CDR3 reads TGTGCCAGCAGTGCGGACAGGGGAAGGACAGATACGCAGTATTTT.

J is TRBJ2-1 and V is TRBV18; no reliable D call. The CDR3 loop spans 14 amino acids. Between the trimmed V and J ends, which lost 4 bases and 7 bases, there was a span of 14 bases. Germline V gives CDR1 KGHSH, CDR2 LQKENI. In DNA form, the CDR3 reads TGTGCCAGCTCACGAGGAGACCCTGGGAATGAGCAGTTCTTC. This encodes CASSRGDPGNEQFF.

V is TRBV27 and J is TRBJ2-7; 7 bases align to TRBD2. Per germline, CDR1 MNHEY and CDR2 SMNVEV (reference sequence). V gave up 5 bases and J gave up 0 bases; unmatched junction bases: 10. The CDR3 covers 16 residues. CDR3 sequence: CASSPLRRGSSYEQYF. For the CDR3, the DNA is TGTGCCAGCAGTCCCCTAAGGCGCGGGAGCTCCTACGAGCAGTACTTC.

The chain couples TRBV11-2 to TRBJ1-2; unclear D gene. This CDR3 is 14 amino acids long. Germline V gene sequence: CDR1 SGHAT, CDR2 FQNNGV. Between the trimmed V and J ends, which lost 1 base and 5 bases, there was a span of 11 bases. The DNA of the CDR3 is TGTGCCAGCAGCTTAGCCCCCGGCGGGTATGGCTACACCTTC. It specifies CASSLAPGGYGYTF. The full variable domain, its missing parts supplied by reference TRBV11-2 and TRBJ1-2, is EAGVAQSPRYKIIEKRQSVAFWCNPISGHATLYWYQQILGQGPKLLIQFQNNGVVDDSQLPKDRFSAERLKGVDSTLKIQPAKLEDSAVYLCASSLAPGGYGYTFGSGTRLTVV.

The DNA for the CDR3 is TGTGCCAGCAGCTTAGCGCTTAGTCTAGCGGGCACAGATACGCAGTATTTT. This sequence encodes CASSLALSLAGTDTQYF. The chain has TRBV7-2 and TRBJ2-3; TRBD2 matches 7 bases. V gave up 0 bases and J gave up 1 base; unmatched junction bases: 7. This CDR3 has 17 amino acids. In germline, CDR1 is SGHTA, CDR2 FQGNSA.

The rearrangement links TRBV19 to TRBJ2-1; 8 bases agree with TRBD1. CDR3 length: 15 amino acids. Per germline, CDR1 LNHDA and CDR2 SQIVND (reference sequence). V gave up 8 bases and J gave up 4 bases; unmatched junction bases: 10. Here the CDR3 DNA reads TGTGCCAGTTCTTTACAGGGGGGTTTGTACAATGAGCAGTTCTTC. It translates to CASSLQGGLYNEQFF.

The CDR3 loop is CSVITSTEAFF. The CDR3 nucleotides read TGCAGCGTTATTACGAGCACTGAAGCTTTCTTT. The chain combines TRBV29-1 with TRBJ1-1; D is ambiguous. In germline, CDR1 is SQVTM, CDR2 ANQGSEA. Deletions cut 5 bases from V and 4 bases from J, with 8 bases between. This CDR3 region has 11 residues.

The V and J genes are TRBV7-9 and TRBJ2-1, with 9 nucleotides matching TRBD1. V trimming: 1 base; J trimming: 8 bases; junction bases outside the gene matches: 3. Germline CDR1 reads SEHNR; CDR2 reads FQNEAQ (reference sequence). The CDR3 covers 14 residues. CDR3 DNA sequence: TGTGCCAGCAGCTTAGAGGGACAGGGTTATGAGCAGTTCTTC. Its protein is CASSLEGQGYEQFF. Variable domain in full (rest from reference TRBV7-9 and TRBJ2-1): DTGVSQNPRHKITKRGQNVTFRCDPISEHNRLYWYRQTLGQGPEFLTYFQNEAQLEKSRLLSDRFSAERPKGSFSTLEIQRTEQGDSAMYLCASSLEGQGYEQFFGPGTRLTVL.

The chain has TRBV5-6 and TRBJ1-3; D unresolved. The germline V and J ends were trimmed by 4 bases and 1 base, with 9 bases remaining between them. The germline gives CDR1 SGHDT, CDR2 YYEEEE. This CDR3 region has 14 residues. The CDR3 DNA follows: TGTGCCAGCAGCCTAGCGGGGTCTGGAAACACCATATATTTT. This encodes CASSLAGSGNTIYF.

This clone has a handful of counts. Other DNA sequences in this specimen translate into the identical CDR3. The CDR3 DNA reads as TGTGCCAGCAGCCTCACAGATACGCAGTATTTT. Protein product: CASSLTDTQYF. The chain couples TRBV7-2 to TRBJ2-3; D is unresolved. This CDR3 has 11 residues. Germline values: CDR1 SGHTA, CDR2 FQGNSA. V was trimmed by 5 bases and J by 2 bases, leaving 2 bases between them.

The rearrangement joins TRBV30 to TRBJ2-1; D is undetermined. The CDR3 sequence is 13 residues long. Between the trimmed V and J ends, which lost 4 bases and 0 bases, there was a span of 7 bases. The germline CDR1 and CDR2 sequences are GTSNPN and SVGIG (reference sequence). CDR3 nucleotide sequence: TGTGCCTGGAAGGCAGGCTCCTACAATGAGCAGTTCTTC. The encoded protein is CAWKAGSYNEQFF.

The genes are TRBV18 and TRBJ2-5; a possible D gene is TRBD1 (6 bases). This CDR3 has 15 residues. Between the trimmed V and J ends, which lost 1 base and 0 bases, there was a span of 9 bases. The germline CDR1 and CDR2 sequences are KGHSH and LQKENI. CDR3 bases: TGTGCCAGCTCACCACTCGGACAGTACCAAGAGACCCAGTACTTC. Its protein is CASSPLGQYQETQYF.

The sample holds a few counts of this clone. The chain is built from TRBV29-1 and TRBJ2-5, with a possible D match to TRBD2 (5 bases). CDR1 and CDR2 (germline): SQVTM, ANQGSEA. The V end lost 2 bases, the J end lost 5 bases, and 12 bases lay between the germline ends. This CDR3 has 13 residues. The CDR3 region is CSVETGSRETQYF. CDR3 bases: TGCAGCGTTGAAACGGGGTCTAGGGAGACCCAGTACTTC.